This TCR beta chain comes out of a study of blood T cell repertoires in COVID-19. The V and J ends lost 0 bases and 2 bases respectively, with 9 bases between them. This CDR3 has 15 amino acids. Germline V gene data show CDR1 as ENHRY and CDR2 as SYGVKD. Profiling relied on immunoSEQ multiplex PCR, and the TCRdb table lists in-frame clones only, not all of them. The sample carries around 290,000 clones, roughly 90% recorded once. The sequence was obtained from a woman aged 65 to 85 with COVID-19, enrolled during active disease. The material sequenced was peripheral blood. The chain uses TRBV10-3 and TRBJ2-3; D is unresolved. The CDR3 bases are TGTGCCATCAGTGAGTCTGGCAGAAACACAGATACGCAGTATTTT. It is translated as CAISESGRNTDTQYF.